This record looks at one TCR beta chain sequence and its context. What it binds is unknown. The sample originates from a study of Tregs in tolerant kidney transplant recipients. Germline CDR1 is SGDLS and CDR2 is YYNGEE. The germline V and J ends were trimmed by 4 bases and 9 bases, with 14 bases remaining between them. This CDR3 has 14 residues. TCRdb keeps only in-frame clones here, not all; method: immunoSEQ multiplex PCR. Among tens of thousands of clones listed, 90% to 95% were seen once. Study outcomes and limitations: Activated donor B cell expansion appeared to reveal the most relevant donor-specific TCRbeta repertoire. This study did not directly address biological reproducibility. Validation in larger populations is needed because few patients were studied.

The nonmyeloablative bone marrow transplants came from related graft donors, with transient mixed chimerism. CD4+CD25+CD127- Tregs, CD4+CD25- non-Tregs, CD4 and CD8 cells were sorted. The TCR comes from a human patient who received a combined kidney and bone marrow transplant. These T cells may partly come from the graft donor. The V gene is TRBV9, the J gene TRBJ1-6, with a possible D match to TRBD1 (6 bases). The sequencing used CD4+ T cells from blood (PBMCs), collected 24 months after the transplant. The CDR3 region has the DNA TGTGCCAGCAGCTTAGGGGGGGAGAGTTCACCCCTCCACTTT. Its translation: CASSLGGESSPLHF.